These 28 T cell receptor beta chains originate from one sample sequenced in a study of blood T cells in healthy people across ages (dated by TCRdb to between 2015 and 2017). Libraries were constructed by 5' RACE. TCRdb shows the sequencer as Illumina HiSeq 2500. A second PCR of roughly 6 to 11 cycles was run with a J-beta primer mix and a sample-barcoded 5' primer. TCRdb handled the public reads itself, with Q25 trimming in fastp and clone calling in MiXCR, and kept productive beta chains. Each CDR3 protein appears once, grouped with its most common genes and DNA. In all, the sample holds 1.5 million to 2 million distinct CDR3 sequences, and roughly 30% of those were seen once. The ten most abundant clones make up about 8% of the sample. Sequencing was carried out using blood. The origin of the receptors is a woman in her twenties or thirties in good health.

This clonotype was recorded at least ten times. The rearrangement joins TRBV20-1 to TRBJ2-7; maybe TRBD1 (6 bases). The CDR3 loop spans 13 amino acids. Trimming took 6 bases from V and 1 from J, leaving 13 bases between them. Germline lookup yields CDR1 DFQATT and CDR2 SNEGSKA (reference sequence). CDR3 sequence reads: CSATDSPSYEQYF. CDR3 bases: TGCAGTGCGACGGACAGTCCGTCCTACGAGCAGTACTTC.

V usage is TRBV5-1 and J usage is TRBJ2-5, with D possibly being TRBD1 (6 bases). CDR3 size: 12 residues. From germline, CDR1 is SGHRS and CDR2 YFSETQ. Between the trimmed V and J ends, which lost 0 bases and 11 bases, there was a span of 11 bases. CDR3 residues: CASSLAGDKQYF. In DNA form, the CDR3 reads TGCGCCAGCAGCTTGGCAGGGGACAAGCAGTACTTC.

In regard to this clonotype: A read error may account for a junction end that differs from germline. For the CDR3, the DNA is TGCAGCTTCACAGGGTTGGTCAACACTGAAGTTTTCTTT. Protein: CSFTGLVNTEVFF. The chain has TRBV20-1 and TRBJ1-1; D may be TRBD1 (6 bases). The CDR3 totals 13 residues. Germline loops: CDR1 DFQATT, CDR2 SNEGSKA (reference sequence).

Many counts were recorded for this clonotype. The J gene is TRBJ2-1, the V gene TRBV29-1, with a tentative D call TRBD2 (6 bases). CDR3 size: 14 residues. Germline loops: CDR1 SQVTM, CDR2 ANQGSEA. V was pared by 6 bases and J by 3 bases, with 15 bases between. CDR3 nucleotides: TGCAGCGTCCGACTAGGGACTGTCTACAATGAGCAGTTCTTC. Its protein product is CSVRLGTVYNEQFF.

This clonotype has just a few counts. This chain uses TRBV7-3 with TRBJ2-1; D not certain. Germline CDR1 SGHTA, CDR2 FQGTGA. The ends were cut back, 4 bases at V and 0 bases at J, with 10 bases in the middle. The CDR3 runs to 15 residues. The CDR3 DNA is TGTGCCAGCAGCTCCCTGGGCTCCTCCTACAATGAGCAGTTCTTC. Amino acids: CASSSLGSSYNEQFF.

The chain joins TRBV20-1 to TRBJ2-4; 8 bases match TRBD2. CDR1 is DFQATT and CDR2 is SNEGSKA in the germline V gene (reference sequence). The CDR3 consists of 14 residues. The V gene end was trimmed by 3 bases and the J gene end by 6 bases; junction bases not matched to a gene: 7. CDR3 in amino acids: CSASHPGGGNIQYF. Written as DNA, the CDR3 is TGCAGTGCTAGCCATCCGGGAGGGGGAAACATTCAGTACTTC.

The table lists this clonotype with a few counts. CDR3 protein: CASSYPDQRHQFF. In nucleotides, the CDR3 is TGCGCCAGCAGCTACCCGGACCAGCGACATCAGTTCTTC. The chain combines TRBV5-1 with TRBJ2-1, with D hard to call. Trimming shortened V by 3 bases and J by 13 bases, and 17 bases separated the two germline ends. The germline V gene has CDR1 SGHRS and CDR2 YFSETQ. CDR3 size: 13 residues.

This rearrangement joins TRBV20-1 to TRBJ1-5; tentatively, D is TRBD1 (5 bases). The germline V gene encodes CDR1 DFQATT and CDR2 SNEGSKA (reference sequence). The CDR3 runs to 13 residues. V was trimmed by 7 bases and J by 2 bases, leaving 12 bases between them. The CDR3 here is CSVGGLRNQPQHF. CDR3 bases: TGCAGTGTGGGGGGTCTTCGCAATCAGCCCCAGCATTTT.

The chain combines TRBV24-1 with TRBJ2-7; D possibly uses TRBD1 or TRBD2 (5 bases each). CDR1 and CDR2 (germline): KGHDR, SFDVKD. V was cut by 4 bases and J by 7 bases, with 16 bases left in between. The CDR3 runs to 14 residues. The CDR3 DNA is TGTGCCACCAGTGAGTCCGGGACGGTTGAGGAGCAGTACTTC. Protein product: CATSESGTVEEQYF.

This clonotype was detected many times. This rearrangement joins TRBV6-1 to TRBJ2-7, with D unresolved. The germline CDR1 and CDR2 sequences are MNHNS and SASEGT. Trimming took 3 bases from V and 2 from J, leaving 5 bases between them. The CDR3 totals 12 residues. The CDR3 region has the DNA TGTGCCAGCAGTGAGAGGACCTACGAGCAGTACTTC. Its protein product is CASSERTYEQYF.

The CDR3 sequence: CASSQGTSGRFEQFF. In nucleotides, the CDR3 is TGCGCCAGCAGCCAAGGGACTAGCGGGAGATTTGAGCAGTTCTTC. V usage is TRBV5-1 and J usage is TRBJ2-1; 14 nucleotides match TRBD2. This CDR3 comprises 15 residues. CDR1 is SGHRS, CDR2 YFSETQ, per germline. V lost 4 bases and J lost 9; bases outside the gene matches: 6.

The chain uses TRBV9 and TRBJ1-6, with a weak D call TRBD1 (5 bases). V lost 4 bases to trimming and J lost 1 base, with 9 bases between them. CDR1 SGDLS and CDR2 YYNGEE come from the germline V gene. The CDR3 extends over 15 amino acids. The CDR3 DNA sequence: TGTGCCAGCAGCCCGAGACAGTCCTATAATTCACCCCTCCACTTT. It translates to CASSPRQSYNSPLHF.

The chain is built from TRBV7-2 and TRBJ2-5; 10 bases are a match to TRBD2. CDR1 and CDR2 from the germline V gene are SGHTA and FQGNSA. The CDR3 sequence is 15 residues long. J was trimmed by 5 bases and V by 0 bases; bases with no gene match: 3. CDR3 coding DNA: TGTGCCAGCAGCTTAGCGAGCGGGAGGGTGGAGACCCAGTACTTC. This gives the protein CASSLASGRVETQYF.

This clonotype was recorded a few times. J is TRBJ1-1 and V is TRBV18; D is unresolved. V lost 9 bases and J 1 base, leaving 12 bases between the germline ends. Germline V gene sequence: CDR1 KGHSH, CDR2 LQKENI. This CDR3 spans 13 amino acids. CDR3 in DNA: TGTGCCAGTTTCTCGTTGGGGAACACTGAAGCTTTCTTT. Its protein product is CASFSLGNTEAFF.

This chain links TRBV15 with TRBJ2-1; 9 bases agree with TRBD2. Germline V gene sequence: CDR1 LNHNV, CDR2 YYDKDF (reference sequence). This CDR3 comprises 15 residues. The ends lost 5 bases at V and 6 bases at J; junction bases unmatched: 8. The CDR3 nucleotides read TGTGCCACCAGCGGGGTAGCGGGAGAAGCCAATGAGCAGTTCTTC. Residues: CATSGVAGEANEQFF.

The chain is built from TRBV9 and TRBJ1-2; no firm D call. V lost 0 bases, J lost 6 bases, and 9 bases lay in between. The CDR3 length is 13 residues. CDR1 and CDR2 (germline): SGDLS, YYNGEE. The CDR3 coding sequence is TGTGCCAGCAGCGTAGAACCGTGGAATGGCTACACCTTC. Residues: CASSVEPWNGYTF.

This clonotype has only a few counts. The chain employs TRBV24-1 and TRBJ2-3, with D uncertain. The V and J ends lost 0 bases and 0 bases respectively, with 18 bases between them. This CDR3 has 19 amino acids. Per the germline V gene, CDR1 is KGHDR and CDR2 is SFDVKD. The chain's CDR3 is CATSDLNTLTLSSTDTQYF. The DNA for the CDR3 is TGTGCCACCAGTGATTTGAACACCCTAACCCTTTCTAGCACAGATACGCAGTATTTT.

There are many counts of this clonotype. The chain uses TRBV20-1 and TRBJ2-1; TRBD1 is a possible D gene (5 bases). This CDR3 region has 11 residues. Per the germline V gene, CDR1 is DFQATT and CDR2 is SNEGSKA (reference sequence). The V end was cut by 3 bases, the J end by 6 bases, with 6 bases between. The CDR3 DNA sequence: TGCAGTGCTAGCCAGGGCAATGAGCAGTTCTTC. This translates into CSASQGNEQFF.

The rearrangement joins TRBV13 to TRBJ2-1; tentatively, D is TRBD2 (6 bases). From germline, CDR1 is PRHDT and CDR2 FYEKMQ (reference sequence). Trimming stripped 0 bases from V and 4 bases from J, with 13 bases between. This CDR3 is built from 16 residues. CDR3 protein: CASSLGLAGYYNEQFF. The DNA for the CDR3 is TGTGCCAGCAGCTTAGGACTAGCCGGGTATTACAATGAGCAGTTCTTC.

The CDR3 DNA follows: TGTGCCAGTAGTATTCGAGTCAGCCGCGGCCAAGAGACCCAGTACTTC. As protein: CASSIRVSRGQETQYF. V gene TRBV19 combines with J gene TRBJ2-5; D is ambiguous. This CDR3 spans 16 amino acids. Germline loops: CDR1 LNHDA, CDR2 SQIVND (reference sequence). V lost 3 bases to trimming and J lost 1 base, with 15 bases between them. Together with reference TRBV19 and TRBJ2-5, the CDR3 gives the full variable domain: DGGITQSPKYLFRKEGQNVTLSCEQNLNHDAMYWYRQDPGQGLRLIYYSQIVNDFQKGDIAEGYSVSREKKESFPLTVTSAQKNPTAFYLCASSIRVSRGQETQYFGPGTRLLVL.

This clonotype was observed many times. V and J are TRBV3-1 and TRBJ2-1; D unclear. Trimming took 4 bases from V and 6 from J, leaving 7 bases between them. Looked up from germline, CDR1 is LGHDT and CDR2 is YNNKEL (reference sequence). The CDR3 is 12 amino acids. CDR3 in amino acids: CASSPRRNEQFF. Written as DNA, the CDR3 is TGTGCCAGCAGCCCTCGCCGCAATGAGCAGTTCTTC.

The rearrangement joins TRBV20-1 to TRBJ2-3; a weak D match, TRBD2 (5 bases). The CDR3 is 14 amino acids. Germline CDR1 and CDR2: DFQATT and SNEGSKA (reference sequence). The ends were cut back, 5 bases at V and 4 bases at J, with 16 bases in the middle. The CDR3 loop reads CSAGPMSGADTQYF. Written as DNA, the CDR3 is TGCAGTGCTGGCCCCATGAGCGGTGCAGATACGCAGTATTTT.

This chain links TRBV19 with TRBJ2-5; the D is unclear. V was pared by 2 bases and J by 5 bases, with 9 bases between. The germline V gene encodes CDR1 LNHDA and CDR2 SQIVND (reference sequence). The CDR3 consists of 13 residues. CDR3 DNA sequence: TGTGCCAGTAGTATACCCCCGGCGGAGACCCAGTACTTC. It is translated as CASSIPPAETQYF.

The J gene is TRBJ2-7, the V gene TRBV12-3 or TRBV12-4, with D perhaps TRBD1 (5 bases). This CDR3 region has 15 residues. The V gene lost 2 bases and the J gene lost 4 bases, with 15 bases spanning the gap. CDR3 DNA sequence: TGTGCCAGCAGTTTAAGGGTTGGCAGGGTATACGAGCAGTACTTC. Its translation: CASSLRVGRVYEQYF.

This clonotype was counted at least ten times. This chain links TRBV29-1 with TRBJ1-2; 7 bases map to TRBD1. Germline V CDR1 and CDR2: SQVTM, ANQGSEA. The CDR3 has 14 residues. Trimming removed 7 bases from V and 4 bases from J; junction bases left unmatched: 12. The CDR3 here is CSALTGYLGYGYTF. Here the CDR3 DNA reads TGCAGCGCTTTGACAGGGTACCTAGGCTATGGCTACACCTTC.

At least ten counts were recorded for this clonotype. J is TRBJ1-2 and V is TRBV7-2, with 7 bases matching TRBD1. Trimming removed 1 base from V and 6 bases from J; junction bases left unmatched: 5. Germline V CDR1 and CDR2: SGHTA, FQGNSA. The CDR3 has 14 residues. The CDR3 sequence: CASSLGRGRDGYTF. The CDR3 DNA is TGTGCCAGCAGCTTAGGTAGGGGGCGCGATGGCTACACCTTC.

In this sample, this clonotype turned up a few times. The chain couples TRBV20-1 to TRBJ2-2; 8 positions agree with TRBD2. With 2 bases clipped from V and 4 bases from J, the junction kept 3 bases outside the gene matches. This CDR3 has 14 amino acids. Germline V lookup: CDR1 DFQATT, CDR2 SNEGSKA (reference sequence). CDR3: CSARLAGFTGELFF. The DNA for the CDR3 is TGCAGTGCTAGACTAGCGGGCTTCACCGGGGAGCTGTTTTTT.

This clonotype was observed a handful of times. The chain has TRBV20-1 and TRBJ1-1; no definite D call. The CDR3 is made up of 12 amino acids. With 6 bases removed from V and 4 bases from J, the gap between germline ends came to 12 bases. Germline V gene data show CDR1 as DFQATT and CDR2 as SNEGSKA (reference sequence). The CDR3 reads CSATKGGTEAFF. The CDR3, as DNA: TGCAGTGCAACCAAAGGAGGCACTGAAGCTTTCTTT.